This T cell receptor beta chain comes out of a study of blood T cell repertoires in COVID-19. Method: immunoSEQ multiplex PCR; TCRdb's copy keeps in-frame clones and lacks some. The profile shows approximately 180,000 clones, almost 80% of them singletons. Germline V lookup: CDR1 LGHNA, CDR2 YNFKEQ. The V segment lost 4 bases and the J segment 4 bases; nucleotides outside the gene matches: 9. This CDR3 has 15 amino acids. Sequenced: peripheral blood. The chain recombines TRBV4-2 with TRBJ2-5, with 7 bases fitting TRBD2. The sequence was obtained from a woman aged 70-85 years with acute or convalescent COVID-19. CDR3 sequence: CASSPLGGSLETQYF. As DNA, the CDR3 is TGTGCCAGCAGCCCCCTTGGCGGGAGCTTAGAGACCCAGTACTTC.